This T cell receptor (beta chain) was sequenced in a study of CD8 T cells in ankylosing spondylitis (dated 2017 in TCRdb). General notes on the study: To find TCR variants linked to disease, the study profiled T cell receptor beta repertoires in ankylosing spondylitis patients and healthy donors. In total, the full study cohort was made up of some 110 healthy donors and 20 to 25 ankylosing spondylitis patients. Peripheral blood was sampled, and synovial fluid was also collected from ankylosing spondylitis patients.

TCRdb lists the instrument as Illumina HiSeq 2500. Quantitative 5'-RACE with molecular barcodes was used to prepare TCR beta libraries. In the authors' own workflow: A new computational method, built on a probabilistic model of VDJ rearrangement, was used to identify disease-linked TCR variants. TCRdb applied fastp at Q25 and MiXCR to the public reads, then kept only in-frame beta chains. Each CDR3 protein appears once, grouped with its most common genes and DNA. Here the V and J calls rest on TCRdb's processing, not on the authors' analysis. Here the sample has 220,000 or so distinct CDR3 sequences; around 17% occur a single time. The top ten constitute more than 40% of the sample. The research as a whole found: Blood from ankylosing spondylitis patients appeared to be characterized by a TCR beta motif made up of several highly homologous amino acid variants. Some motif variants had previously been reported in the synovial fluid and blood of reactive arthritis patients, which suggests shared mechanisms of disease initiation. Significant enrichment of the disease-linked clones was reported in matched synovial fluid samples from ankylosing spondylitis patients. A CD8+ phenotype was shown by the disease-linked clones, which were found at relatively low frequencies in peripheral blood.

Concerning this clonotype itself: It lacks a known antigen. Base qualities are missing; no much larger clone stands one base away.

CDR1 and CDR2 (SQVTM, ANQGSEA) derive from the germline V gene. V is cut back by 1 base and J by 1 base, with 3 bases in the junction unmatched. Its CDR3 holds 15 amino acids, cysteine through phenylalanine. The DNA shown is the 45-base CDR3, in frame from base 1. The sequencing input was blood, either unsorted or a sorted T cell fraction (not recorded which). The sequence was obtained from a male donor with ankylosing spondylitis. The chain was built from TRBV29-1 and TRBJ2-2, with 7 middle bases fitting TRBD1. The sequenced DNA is TGCAGCGTTGAAGGGGGACAGAAGAACACCGGGGAGCTGTTTTTT. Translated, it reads CSVEGGQKNTGELFF.